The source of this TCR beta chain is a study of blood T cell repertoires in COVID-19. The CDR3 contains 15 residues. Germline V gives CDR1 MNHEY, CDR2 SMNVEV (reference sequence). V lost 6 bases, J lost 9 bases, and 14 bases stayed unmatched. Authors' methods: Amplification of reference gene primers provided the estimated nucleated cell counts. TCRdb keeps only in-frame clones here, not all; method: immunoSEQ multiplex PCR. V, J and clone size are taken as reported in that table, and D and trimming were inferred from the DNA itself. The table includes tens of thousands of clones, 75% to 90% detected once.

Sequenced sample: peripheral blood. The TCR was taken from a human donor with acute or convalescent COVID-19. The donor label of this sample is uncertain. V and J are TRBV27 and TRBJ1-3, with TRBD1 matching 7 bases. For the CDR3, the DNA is TGTGCCAGCAGACCCGCTCAGGGGGTAGTAGGCACCATATATTTT. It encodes CASRPAQGVVGTIYF.